This entry features one T cell receptor beta chain sequence. What it binds is unknown. TCRdb re-called the reads with MiXCR, one entry per CDR3 protein. This sample has 750,000 to 950,000 distinct CDR3 sequences, with 25% to 30% found just once. This sample was included in a study of T cell repertoires in cytomegalovirus infection. Overall study: Recently identified HLA-C-restricted and well-studied HLA-B-restricted CMV epitopes were used. Signatures in public TCR beta sequences pointed to both CMV infection and matching HLA type.

Germline loops: CDR1 MDHEN, CDR2 SYDVKM. The CDR3 loop spans 14 amino acids. The ends lost 8 bases at V and 1 base at J; junction bases unmatched: 5. General study points: What dominated the ex vivo response were HLA-C-restricted CMV-specific TCR beta clonotypes. Public TCR beta family frequency separated CMV-and-HLA carriers, including in an independent cohort.

The clonotype originates from a human donor in good health (CMV status not recorded). Some clones in this sample may be carry-over from other donors' samples. Sequences were derived from cultured CD8+ T cells from PBMCs, sampled from culture after CMV antigen stimulation. The chain has TRBV28 and TRBJ2-7; 10 bases fit TRBD1. This CDR3 is CASAPGQGSYEQYV. The CDR3 region has the DNA TGTGCCAGCGCACCGGGACAGGGGTCCTACGAGCAGTACGTC.